This T cell receptor beta chain derives from a study of response to subunit inactivated influenza vaccine. This clonotype has only a few counts. In TCRdb, the RT-PCR reads were re-called with MiXCR into one record per CDR3 protein. This table holds 550,000 to 800,000 distinct CDR3 sequences, about 14% found once. The TCR comes from a man aged 50-59 years who received an inactivated influenza vaccine. The sample was PBMCs from blood, taken less than 15 days before vaccination.

The CDR3 loop reads CASSSVGTSGRVAYNEQFF. The CDR3 DNA follows: TGTGCCAGCAGTTCAGTGGGGACTAGCGGGAGGGTCGCCTACAATGAGCAGTTCTTC. The chain combines TRBV11-1 with TRBJ2-1; 16 bases align to TRBD2. Looked up from germline, CDR1 is SGHAT and CDR2 is FQDESV (reference sequence). The trim removed 6 bases at V and 2 bases at J, leaving 10 bases unmatched. This CDR3 is 19 amino acids long.